Sequencing of this T cell receptor (beta chain) was carried out in a study of cytomegalovirus exposure and HLA in healthy donors. V gave up 6 bases and J gave up 0 bases; unmatched junction bases: 4. The germline gives CDR1 MNHEY, CDR2 SMNVEV (reference sequence). The CDR3 is made up of 15 amino acids. This clone was recorded a few times. The PCR employed 60 Vbeta primers together with 13 Jbeta primers. Here immunoSEQ multiplex PCR was the method, and the copy in TCRdb shows in-frame clones only, minus some. There are tens of thousands of clones in the sample; about three quarters occur only once, and approximately 23% lies in the top ten.

This receptor was obtained from a man aged 45 to 65 in good health and CMV-seropositive. Sequencing was performed on PBMCs. The chain joins TRBV27 to TRBJ1-4; 7 nucleotides line up with TRBD1. CDR3 residues: CASRPDRATNEKLFF. As DNA, the CDR3 is TGTGCCAGCAGACCCGACAGGGCAACTAATGAAAAACTGTTTTTT.